Shown below are 4 T cell receptor beta chains from a single sample sequenced in a study of blood T cell repertoires in COVID-19. Here immunoSEQ multiplex PCR was the method, and the copy in TCRdb shows in-frame clones only, minus some. The table includes 60,000 to 80,000 clones, approximately 85% detected once. Sequencing was done on a sample of peripheral blood. The receptor source for this set is a man between 50 and 59 years old with acute or convalescent COVID-19.

The gene calls are TRBV5-1 and TRBJ2-3; 9 bases line up with TRBD2. This CDR3 has 16 amino acids. J was trimmed by 5 bases and V by 1 base; bases with no gene match: 8. The germline gives CDR1 SGHRS, CDR2 YFSETQ. The CDR3 here is CASSLYAGGLEDTQYF. The CDR3 coding sequence is TGCGCCAGCAGCTTGTACGCGGGGGGGCTGGAAGATACGCAGTATTTT.

The sample holds one count of this clone. V gene TRBV12-3 or TRBV12-4 combines with J gene TRBJ2-7, with D possibly TRBD1 on 5 matching bases. Between the trimmed V and J ends, which lost 2 bases and 11 bases, there was a span of 10 bases. The CDR3 loop spans 11 amino acids. In nucleotides, the CDR3 is TGTGCCAGCAGTTTATCAGGACACGAGTACTTC. Translation: CASSLSGHEYF.

This chain joins TRBV6-5 and TRBJ1-2; the match to TRBD1 covers 8 bases. V dropped 11 bases and J dropped 0; count of bases not matched to a gene: 8. The CDR3 totals 14 residues. In germline, CDR1 is MNHEY, CDR2 SVGAGI. In DNA form, the CDR3 reads TGTGCCGTGCTGGACAGGGCGCCTAACTATGGCTACACCTTC. Amino acids: CAVLDRAPNYGYTF.

The chain employs TRBV6-6 and TRBJ2-5, with TRBD2 matching over 7 bases. The CDR3 covers 14 residues. The trim removed 6 bases at V and 1 base at J, leaving 5 bases unmatched. The germline V gene has CDR1 MNHNY and CDR2 SVGAGI (reference sequence). The CDR3 DNA follows: TGTGCCAGCAGCCACGGGGGGTTCCAAGAGACCCAGTACTTC. It specifies CASSHGGFQETQYF.